This T cell receptor (beta chain) was recorded in a study of T cell repertoires in cytomegalovirus infection. Study-level background: Shared public TCR beta signatures pointed to both CMV infection and a matching HLA type. General study results and limits: Totalled public TCR beta family frequency picked out people who carried CMV plus the relevant HLA. CMV-specific TCR beta clonotypes restricted by HLA-C were the ones dominating the ex vivo response.

This clonotype was observed many times. Its antigen is not identified. TCRdb used MiXCR to reprocess the reads, holding one entry per CDR3 protein. This table holds about 740,000 distinct CDR3 sequences, 35% to 45% found once. This CDR3 contains 14 residues. CDR1 and CDR2 from the germline V gene are MNHNS and SASEGT. V shed 5 bases and J 2 bases; nucleotides not matched to a gene: 5. The sequencing sample was made of PBMCs. The TCR sequence derives from a human donor in good health (CMV status not recorded). Some clones in this sample may be carry-over from other donors' samples. The chain links TRBV6-1 to TRBJ2-7; the match to TRBD1 covers 8 bases. This chain's CDR3 is CASSRQGRPYEQYF. DNA of the CDR3: TGTGCCAGCAGTAGACAGGGGAGACCCTACGAGCAGTACTTC.